This T cell receptor beta chain was obtained from a study of cytomegalovirus exposure and HLA in healthy donors. Study-level background: Both the 100 to 150 validation repertoires and the 500 to 700 first-cohort repertoires used the same platform, as reported by a later analysis. Study-level findings and limits: Rarity held for most TCR sequences, but there were some public TCRs that occurred in many donors. Reports indicated that the classifier achieved high specificity and sensitivity in diagnosing cytomegalovirus status.

Clones were read by immunoSEQ multiplex PCR, and TCRdb kept only the in-frame ones, dropping some. The profile shows some 210,000 clones, over 75% of them singletons. This CDR3 contains 16 residues. The V end was cut by 3 bases, the J end by 4 bases, with 18 bases between. Germline loops: CDR1 MDHEN, CDR2 SYDVKM. Separation from the approximately 660-subject first cohort characterized the approximately 120-subject validation cohort, to which the donors belonged. A remark on this clone: What it binds is unknown.

The sequence was obtained from a young woman in good health and CMV-seropositive. The specimen sequenced was PBMCs. J is TRBJ1-2 and V is TRBV28; D not resolved. This chain's CDR3 is CASSFGSASDIYGYTF. The CDR3 DNA sequence: TGTGCCAGCAGTTTTGGTTCCGCGAGCGATATCTATGGCTACACCTTC.